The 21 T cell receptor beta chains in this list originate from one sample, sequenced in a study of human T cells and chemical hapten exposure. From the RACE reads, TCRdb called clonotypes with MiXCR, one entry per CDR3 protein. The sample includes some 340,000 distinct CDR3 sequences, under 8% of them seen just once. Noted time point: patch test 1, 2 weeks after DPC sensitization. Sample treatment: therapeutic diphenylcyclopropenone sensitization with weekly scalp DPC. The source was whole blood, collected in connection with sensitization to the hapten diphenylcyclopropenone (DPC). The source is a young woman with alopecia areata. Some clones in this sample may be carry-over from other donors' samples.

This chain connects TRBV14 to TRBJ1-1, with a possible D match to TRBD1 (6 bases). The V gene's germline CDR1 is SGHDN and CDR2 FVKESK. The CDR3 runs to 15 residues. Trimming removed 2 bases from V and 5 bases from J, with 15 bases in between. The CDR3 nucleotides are TGTGCCAGCAGCCAAAGGTACAGGGAGATGACTGAAGCTTTCTTT. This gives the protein CASSQRYREMTEAFF.

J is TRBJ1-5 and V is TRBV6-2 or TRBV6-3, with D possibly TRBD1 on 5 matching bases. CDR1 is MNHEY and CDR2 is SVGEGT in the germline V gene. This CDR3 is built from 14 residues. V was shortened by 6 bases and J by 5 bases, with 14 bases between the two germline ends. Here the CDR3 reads CASSRDPSYQPQHF. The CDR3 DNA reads TGTGCCAGCAGCCGGGACCCCTCGTATCAGCCCCAGCATTTT.

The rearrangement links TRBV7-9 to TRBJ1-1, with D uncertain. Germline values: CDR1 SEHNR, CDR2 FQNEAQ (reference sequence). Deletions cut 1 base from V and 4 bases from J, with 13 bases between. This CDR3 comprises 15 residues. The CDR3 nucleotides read TGTGCCAGCAGCTTAGGGGTCCGGGCAGGCACTGAAGCTTTCTTT. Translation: CASSLGVRAGTEAFF.

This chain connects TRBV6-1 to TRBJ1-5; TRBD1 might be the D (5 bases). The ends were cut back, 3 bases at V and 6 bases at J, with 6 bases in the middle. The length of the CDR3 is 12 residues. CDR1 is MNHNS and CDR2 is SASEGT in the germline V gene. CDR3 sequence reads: CASSEGTQPQHF. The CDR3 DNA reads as TGTGCCAGCAGTGAGGGGACTCAGCCCCAGCATTTT.

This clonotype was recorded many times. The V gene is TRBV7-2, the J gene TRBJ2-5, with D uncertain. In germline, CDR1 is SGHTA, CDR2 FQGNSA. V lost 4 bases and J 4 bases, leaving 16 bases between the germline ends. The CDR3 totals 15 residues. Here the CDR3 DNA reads TGTGCCAGCAGCTCCAGCAGCAGGCAGAGAGAGACCCAGTACTTC. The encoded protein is CASSSSSRQRETQYF.

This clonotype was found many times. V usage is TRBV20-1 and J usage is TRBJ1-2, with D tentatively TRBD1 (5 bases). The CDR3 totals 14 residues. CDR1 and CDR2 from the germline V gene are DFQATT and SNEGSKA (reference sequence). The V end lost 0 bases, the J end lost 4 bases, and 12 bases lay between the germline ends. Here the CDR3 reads CSARDDMGVYGYTF. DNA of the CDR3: TGCAGTGCTAGAGACGATATGGGGGTCTATGGCTACACCTTC.

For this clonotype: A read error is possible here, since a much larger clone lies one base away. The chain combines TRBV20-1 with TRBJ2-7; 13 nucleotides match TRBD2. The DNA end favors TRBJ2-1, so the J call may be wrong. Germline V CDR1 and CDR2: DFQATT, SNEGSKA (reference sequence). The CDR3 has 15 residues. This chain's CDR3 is CSAATSGGRSYEQFF. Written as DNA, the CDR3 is TGCAGTGCTGCGACTAGCGGGGGGCGCTCCTACGAGCAGTTCTTC.

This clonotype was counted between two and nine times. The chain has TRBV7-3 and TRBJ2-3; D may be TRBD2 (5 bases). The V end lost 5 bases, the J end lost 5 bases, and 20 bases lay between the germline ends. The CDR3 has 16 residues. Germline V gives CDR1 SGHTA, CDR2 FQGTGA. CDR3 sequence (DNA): TGTGCCAGCAGCCCTGAGTCTAGCTCTGGGAGAGATACGCAGTATTTT. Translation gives CASSPESSSGRDTQYF.

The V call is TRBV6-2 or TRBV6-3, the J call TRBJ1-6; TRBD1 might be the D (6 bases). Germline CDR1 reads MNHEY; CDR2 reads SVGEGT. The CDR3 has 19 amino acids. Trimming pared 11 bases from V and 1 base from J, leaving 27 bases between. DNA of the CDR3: TGTGCCGCCTCGGGCTACACCTCGAGGGGGGGATCCTATAATTCACCCCTCCACTTT. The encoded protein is CAASGYTSRGGSYNSPLHF.

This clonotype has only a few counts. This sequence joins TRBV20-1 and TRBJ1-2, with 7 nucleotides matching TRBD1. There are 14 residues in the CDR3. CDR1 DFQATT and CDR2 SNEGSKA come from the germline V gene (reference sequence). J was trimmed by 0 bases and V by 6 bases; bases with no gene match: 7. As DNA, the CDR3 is TGCAGTGCAAAGACAGGGCCCACTAACTATGGCTACACCTTC. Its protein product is CSAKTGPTNYGYTF.

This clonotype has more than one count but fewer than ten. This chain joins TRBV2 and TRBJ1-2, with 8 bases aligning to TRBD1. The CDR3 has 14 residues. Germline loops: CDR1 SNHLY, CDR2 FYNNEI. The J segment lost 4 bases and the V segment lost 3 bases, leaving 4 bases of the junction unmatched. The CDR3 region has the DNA TGTGCCAGCAGTGAGGGACAGGCCTTCTATGGCTACACCTTC. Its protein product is CASSEGQAFYGYTF. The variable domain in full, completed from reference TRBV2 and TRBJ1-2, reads EPEVTQTPSHQVTQMGQEVILRCVPISNHLYFYWYRQILGQKVEFLVSFYNNEISEKSEIFDDQFSVERPDGSNFTLKIRSTKLEDSAMYFCASSEGQAFYGYTFGSGTRLTVV.

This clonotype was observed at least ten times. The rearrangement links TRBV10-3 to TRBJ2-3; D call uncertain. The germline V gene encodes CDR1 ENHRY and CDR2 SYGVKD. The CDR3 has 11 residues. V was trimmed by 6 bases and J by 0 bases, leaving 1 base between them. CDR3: CAIRSTDTQYF. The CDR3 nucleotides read TGTGCCATCAGGAGCACAGATACGCAGTATTTT.

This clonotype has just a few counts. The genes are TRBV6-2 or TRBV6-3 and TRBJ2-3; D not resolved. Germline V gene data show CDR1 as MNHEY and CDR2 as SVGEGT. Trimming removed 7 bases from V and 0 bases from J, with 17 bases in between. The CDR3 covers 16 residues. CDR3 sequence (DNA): TGTGCCAGCACCCTCACACAGAGATCTAGCACAGATACGCAGTATTTT. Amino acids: CASTLTQRSSTDTQYF.

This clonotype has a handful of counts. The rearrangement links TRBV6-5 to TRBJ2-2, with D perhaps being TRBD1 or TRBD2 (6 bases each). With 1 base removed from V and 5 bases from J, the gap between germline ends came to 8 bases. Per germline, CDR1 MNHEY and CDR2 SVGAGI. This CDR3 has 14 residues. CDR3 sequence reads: CASSYWGATGELFF. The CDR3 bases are TGTGCCAGCAGTTACTGGGGGGCTACCGGGGAGCTGTTTTTT.

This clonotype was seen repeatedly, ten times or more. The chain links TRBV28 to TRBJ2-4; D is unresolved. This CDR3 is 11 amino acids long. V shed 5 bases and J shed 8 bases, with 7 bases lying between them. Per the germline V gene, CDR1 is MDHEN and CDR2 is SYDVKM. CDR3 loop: CASSKKDIQYF. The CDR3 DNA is TGTGCCAGCAGTAAGAAAGACATTCAGTACTTC.

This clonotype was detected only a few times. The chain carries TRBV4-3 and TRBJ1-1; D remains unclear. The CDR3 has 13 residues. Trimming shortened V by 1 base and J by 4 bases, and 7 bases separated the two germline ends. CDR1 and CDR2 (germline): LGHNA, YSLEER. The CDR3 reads CASSQAKGTEAFF. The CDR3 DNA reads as TGCGCCAGCAGCCAAGCAAAAGGCACTGAAGCTTTCTTT.

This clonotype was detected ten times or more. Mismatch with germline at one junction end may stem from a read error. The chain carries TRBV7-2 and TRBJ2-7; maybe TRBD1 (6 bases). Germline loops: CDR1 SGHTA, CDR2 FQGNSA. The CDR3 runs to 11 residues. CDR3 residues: CASSLSGTSFF. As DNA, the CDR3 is TGTGCCAGCAGCCTCTCCGGGACATCTTTCTTC.

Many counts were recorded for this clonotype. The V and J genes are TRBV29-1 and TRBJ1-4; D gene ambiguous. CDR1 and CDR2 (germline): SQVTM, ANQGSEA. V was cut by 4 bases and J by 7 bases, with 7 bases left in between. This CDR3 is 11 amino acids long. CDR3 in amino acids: CSVGVGEKLFF. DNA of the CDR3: TGCAGCGTTGGGGTCGGTGAAAAACTGTTTTTT.

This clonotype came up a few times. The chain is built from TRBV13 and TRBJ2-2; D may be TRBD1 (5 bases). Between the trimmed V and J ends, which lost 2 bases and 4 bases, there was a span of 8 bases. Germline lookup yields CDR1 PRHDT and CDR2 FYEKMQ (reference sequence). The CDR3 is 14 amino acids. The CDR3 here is CASSLSRVTGELFF. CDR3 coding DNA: TGTGCCAGCAGCTTATCCAGGGTCACCGGGGAGCTGTTTTTT. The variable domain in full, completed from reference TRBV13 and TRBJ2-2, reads AAGVIQSPRHLIKEKRETATLKCYPIPRHDTVYWYQQGPGQDPQFLISFYEKMQSDKGSIPDRFSAQQFSDYHSELNMSSLELGDSALYFCASSLSRVTGELFFGEGSRLTVL.

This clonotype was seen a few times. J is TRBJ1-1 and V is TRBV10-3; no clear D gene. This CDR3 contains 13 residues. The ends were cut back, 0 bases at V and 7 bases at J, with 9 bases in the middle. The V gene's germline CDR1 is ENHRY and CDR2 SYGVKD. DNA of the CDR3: TGTGCCATCAGTGAGTCGTTAGTCCTTGAAGCTTTCTTT. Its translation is CAISESLVLEAFF.

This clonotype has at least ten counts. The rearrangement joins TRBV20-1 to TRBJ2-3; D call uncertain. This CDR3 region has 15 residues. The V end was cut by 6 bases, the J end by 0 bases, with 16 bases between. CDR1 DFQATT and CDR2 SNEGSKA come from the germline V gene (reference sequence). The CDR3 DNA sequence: TGCAGTGCCGGCCTCCCGCTCACAAGCACAGATACGCAGTATTTT. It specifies CSAGLPLTSTDTQYF.